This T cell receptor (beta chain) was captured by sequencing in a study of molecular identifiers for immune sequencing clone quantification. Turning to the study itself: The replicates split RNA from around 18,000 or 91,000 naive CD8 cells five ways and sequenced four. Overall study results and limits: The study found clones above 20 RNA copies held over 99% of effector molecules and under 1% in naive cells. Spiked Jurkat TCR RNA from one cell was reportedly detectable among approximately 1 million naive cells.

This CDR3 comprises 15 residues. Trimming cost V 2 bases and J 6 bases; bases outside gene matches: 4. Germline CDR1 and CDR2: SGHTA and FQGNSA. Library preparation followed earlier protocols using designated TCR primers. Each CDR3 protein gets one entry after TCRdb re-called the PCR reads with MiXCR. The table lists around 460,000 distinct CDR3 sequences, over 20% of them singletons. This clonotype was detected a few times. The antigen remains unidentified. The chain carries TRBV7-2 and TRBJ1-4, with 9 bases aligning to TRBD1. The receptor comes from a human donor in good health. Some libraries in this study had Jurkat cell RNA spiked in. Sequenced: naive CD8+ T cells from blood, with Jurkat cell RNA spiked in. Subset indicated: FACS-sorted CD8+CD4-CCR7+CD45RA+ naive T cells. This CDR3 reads CASSLNRDRDEKLFF. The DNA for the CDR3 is TGTGCCAGCAGCTTAAACCGGGACAGGGATGAAAAACTGTTTTTT.